Below are 16 T cell receptor beta chains sequenced from a single sample in a study of blood T cell repertoires in COVID-19. Sequencing was performed with immunoSEQ multiplex PCR; in TCRdb, only in-frame clones are kept and a portion is missing. Counted here are under 300,000 clones, more than 75% occurring once; the ten biggest clones make up about 2%. The sample comprised PBMCs or T cells enriched from blood (not recorded which). The source of these receptors is a woman aged 35 to 49 with acute COVID-19.

The V call is TRBV27, the J call TRBJ1-6; D perhaps matches TRBD1 (5 bases). The CDR3 has 15 amino acids. V lost 3 bases and J 5 bases, leaving 11 bases between the germline ends. The germline V gene has CDR1 MNHEY and CDR2 SMNVEV (reference sequence). The CDR3 nucleotides read TGTGCCAGCAGTTTCAGGGTTGGGGATAATTCACCCCTCCACTTT. Amino acids: CASSFRVGDNSPLHF.

The chain links TRBV21-1 to TRBJ1-6. TRBV21-1 is shown as a pseudogene. The CDR3 consists of 17 residues. CDR3 residues: CASSKVGPRRDNSPLHF. CDR3 coding DNA: TGTGCCAGCAGCAAAGTGGGCCCGCGGAGGGATAATTCACCCCTCCACTTT.

V usage is TRBV5-8 and J usage is TRBJ1-4; possible D gene TRBD1, 5 bases. Trimming took off 5 bases at V and 4 bases at J, with 9 bases between the two ends. Germline CDR1 is SGHTS and CDR2 is YDEGEE. The CDR3 contains 13 residues. The CDR3 is CASRGRGNEKLFF. CDR3 nucleotides: TGTGCCAGCAGAGGGAGGGGTAATGAAAAACTGTTTTTT.

V gene TRBV7-9 combines with J gene TRBJ1-2; 8 nucleotides align to TRBD1. This CDR3 has 15 residues. CDR1 and CDR2 from the germline V gene are SEHNR and FQNEAQ (reference sequence). V shed 3 bases, J shed 5 bases, and the junction held 8 bases outside the gene matches. CDR3 loop: CASSFPTGALYGYTF. The CDR3 nucleotides read TGTGCCAGCAGCTTCCCGACAGGGGCGCTTTATGGCTACACCTTC. Full variable domain (rest looked up from reference TRBV7-9 and TRBJ1-2): DTGVSQNPRHKITKRGQNVTFRCDPISEHNRLYWYRQTLGQGPEFLTYFQNEAQLEKSRLLSDRFSAERPKGSFSTLEIQRTEQGDSAMYLCASSFPTGALYGYTFGSGTRLTVV.

J is TRBJ1-4 and V is TRBV7-2; TRBD1 matches 9 bases. This CDR3 is built from 15 residues. V trimming: 5 bases; J trimming: 6 bases; junction bases outside the gene matches: 7. Germline assignment: CDR1 SGHTA and CDR2 FQGNSA. The CDR3 DNA reads as TGTGCCAGCAGCCCGCGACAGGGGGTTTATGAAAAACTGTTTTTT. It is translated as CASSPRQGVYEKLFF.

The chain has TRBV9 and TRBJ2-1; 7 bases are shared with TRBD2. CDR3 size: 15 residues. CDR1 and CDR2 (germline): SGDLS, YYNGEE. V shed 5 bases and J 0 bases; nucleotides not matched to a gene: 5. In DNA, the CDR3 is TGTGCCAGCAGTTTCAGCGGGACCTCCTACAATGAGCAGTTCTTC. Translation gives CASSFSGTSYNEQFF.

The genes are TRBV7-9 and TRBJ2-7; possible D gene TRBD2, 5 bases. From germline, CDR1 is SEHNR and CDR2 FQNEAQ (reference sequence). There are 13 residues in the CDR3. The V end lost 5 bases, the J end lost 5 bases, and 13 bases lay between the germline ends. Here the CDR3 reads CASSPRARDEQYF. The CDR3 DNA reads TGTGCCAGCAGCCCGCGGGCACGGGACGAGCAGTACTTC.

A single count supports this clone. V and J are TRBV4-2 and TRBJ2-3; 8 positions match TRBD2. Germline V gives CDR1 LGHNA, CDR2 YNFKEQ. The CDR3 loop spans 21 amino acids. Unmatched junction bases numbered 17, after V lost 0 bases and J lost 0 bases. This CDR3 reads CASSQDWTGGTYLLSTDTQYF. CDR3 coding DNA: TGTGCCAGCAGCCAAGATTGGACGGGGGGGACCTATCTCCTCAGCACAGATACGCAGTATTTT.

The V and J genes are TRBV5-1 and TRBJ2-7; a possible D gene is TRBD1 (6 bases). V was cut by 0 bases and J by 2 bases, with 12 bases left in between. Germline lookup yields CDR1 SGHRS and CDR2 YFSETQ. This CDR3 comprises 15 residues. The CDR3 DNA follows: TGCGCCAGCAGCTTGGCGGGCAGGGGAACCTACGAGCAGTACTTC. The encoded protein is CASSLAGRGTYEQYF.

V gene TRBV2 combines with J gene TRBJ1-3; D not resolved. V dropped 4 bases and J dropped 0 bases, with 10 bases sitting between them. The germline gives CDR1 SNHLY, CDR2 FYNNEI. There are 15 residues in the CDR3. CDR3 protein: CASSVRESSGNTIYF. CDR3 nucleotide sequence: TGTGCCAGCAGTGTGAGGGAGAGCTCTGGAAACACCATATATTTT.

The rearrangement joins TRBV28 to TRBJ1-4; 9 positions match TRBD1. The V gene end was trimmed by 6 bases and the J gene end by 7 bases; junction bases not matched to a gene: 12. This CDR3 has 16 residues. Germline loops: CDR1 MDHEN, CDR2 SYDVKM. CDR3 protein: CASRPSPGQGIEKLFF. The CDR3 region has the DNA TGTGCCAGCAGGCCTAGCCCGGGACAGGGCATTGAAAAACTGTTTTTT.

The V call is TRBV3-1 (or the pseudogene TRBV3-2), the J call TRBJ1-4; D uncertain. Germline-derived CDR1 and CDR2 are LGHDT and YNNKEL (reference sequence). V dropped 0 bases and J dropped 6 bases, with 17 bases sitting between them. The CDR3 loop spans 17 amino acids. CDR3 residues: CASSQDGGWSFYEKLFF. CDR3 nucleotides: TGTGCCAGCAGCCAAGATGGAGGCTGGAGCTTTTATGAAAAACTGTTTTTT.

This clone was picked up a small number of times. The V and J genes are TRBV30 and TRBJ1-2; possible D gene TRBD1, 6 bases. Trimming took 2 bases from V and 8 from J, leaving 12 bases between them. CDR1 is GTSNPN and CDR2 is SVGIG in the germline V gene (reference sequence). The CDR3 has 12 amino acids. CDR3 DNA sequence: TGTGCCTGGAGTAGGGGGTTAAGGGGCTACACCTTC. Amino acid sequence: CAWSRGLRGYTF.

The J gene is TRBJ2-1, the V gene TRBV19; 7 nucleotides line up with TRBD1. Germline V CDR1 and CDR2: LNHDA, SQIVND (reference sequence). The CDR3 covers 15 residues. J lost 4 bases, V lost 5 bases, and 8 bases had no gene match. CDR3 protein: CASSRTSGQYNEQFF. CDR3 DNA: TGTGCCAGTAGTCGGACGTCGGGACAGTACAATGAGCAGTTCTTC.

V gene TRBV27 combines with J gene TRBJ2-6; 8 bases line up with TRBD1. CDR1 is MNHEY and CDR2 is SMNVEV in the germline V gene (reference sequence). V lost 1 base to trimming and J lost 4 bases; unmatched junction nucleotides: 15. This CDR3 contains 20 residues. CDR3 DNA: TGTGCCAGCAGTTTATTCGCGGGACAGGTATTTGACTTAGGGGCCAACGTCCTGACTTTC. Its protein product is CASSLFAGQVFDLGANVLTF.

This sequence joins TRBV5-1 and TRBJ1-3; 9 nucleotides match TRBD1. J lost 0 bases, V lost 0 bases, and 1 base had no gene match. This CDR3 contains 16 residues. The germline gives CDR1 SGHRS, CDR2 YFSETQ. CDR3 residues: CASSLVGQGSGNTIYF. DNA for the CDR3: TGCGCCAGCAGCTTGGTGGGACAGGGCTCTGGAAACACCATATATTTT.